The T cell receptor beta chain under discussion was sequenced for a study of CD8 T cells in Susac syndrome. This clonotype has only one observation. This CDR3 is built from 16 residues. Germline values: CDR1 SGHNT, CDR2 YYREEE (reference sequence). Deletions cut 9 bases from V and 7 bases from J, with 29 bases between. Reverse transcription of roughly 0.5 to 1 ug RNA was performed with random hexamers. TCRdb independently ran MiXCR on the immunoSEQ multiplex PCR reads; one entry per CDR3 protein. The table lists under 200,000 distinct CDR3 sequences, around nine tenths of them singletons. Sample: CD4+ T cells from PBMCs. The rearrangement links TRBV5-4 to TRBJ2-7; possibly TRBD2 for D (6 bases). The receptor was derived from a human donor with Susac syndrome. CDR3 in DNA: TGTGCCACCCAGACCAGCTCGGGCGGGACCCCGGGAGAGCAGTACTTC. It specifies CATQTSSGGTPGEQYF.